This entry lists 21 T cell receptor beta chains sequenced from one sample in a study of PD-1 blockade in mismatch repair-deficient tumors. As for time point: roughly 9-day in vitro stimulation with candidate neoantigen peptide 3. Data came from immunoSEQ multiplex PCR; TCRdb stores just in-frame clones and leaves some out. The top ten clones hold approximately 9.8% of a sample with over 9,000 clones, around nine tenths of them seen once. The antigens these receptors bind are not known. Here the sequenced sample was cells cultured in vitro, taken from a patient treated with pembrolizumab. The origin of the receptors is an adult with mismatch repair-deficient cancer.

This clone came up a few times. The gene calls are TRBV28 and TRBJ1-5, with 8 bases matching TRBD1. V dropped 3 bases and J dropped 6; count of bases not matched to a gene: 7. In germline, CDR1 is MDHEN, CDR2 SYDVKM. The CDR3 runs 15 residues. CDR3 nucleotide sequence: TGTGCCAGCAGTTTTTTACAGGGGGAAAGTCAGCCCCAGCATTTT. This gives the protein CASSFLQGESQPQHF. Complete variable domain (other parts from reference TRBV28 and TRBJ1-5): DVKVTQSSRYLVKRTGEKVFLECVQDMDHENMFWYRQDPGLGLRLIYFSYDVKMKEKGDIPEGYSVSREKKERFSLILESASTNQTSMYLCASSFLQGESQPQHFGDGTRLSIL.

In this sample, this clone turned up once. CDR3 in DNA: TGTGCCAGCGGTTGGTATCTGACAGGGGATGATGGCTACACCTTC. Amino acids: CASGWYLTGDDGYTF. The rearrangement joins TRBV28 to TRBJ1-2; 8 bases match TRBD1. The V gene end was trimmed by 8 bases and the J gene end by 6 bases; junction bases not matched to a gene: 14. The length of the CDR3 is 15 residues. Germline values: CDR1 MDHEN, CDR2 SYDVKM.

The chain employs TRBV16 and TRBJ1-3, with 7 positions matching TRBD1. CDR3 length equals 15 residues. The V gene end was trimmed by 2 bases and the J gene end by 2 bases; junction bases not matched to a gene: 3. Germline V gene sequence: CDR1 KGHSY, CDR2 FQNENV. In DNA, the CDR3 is TGTGCCAGCAGCCAAAAGGGGACAGCTGGAAACACCATATATTTT. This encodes CASSQKGTAGNTIYF.

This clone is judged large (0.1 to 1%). CDR3 nucleotide sequence: TGTGCCTGGAGTGTCGGGGGGGCTACTGGAAACACCATATATTTT. It encodes CAWSVGGATGNTIYF. The chain employs TRBV30 and TRBJ1-3; D possibly corresponds to TRBD1 (6 bases). Germline V gene lookup returns CDR1 GTSNPN and CDR2 SVGIG (reference sequence). V gave up 0 bases and J gave up 2 bases, with 11 bases separating them. The CDR3 totals 15 residues. The full variable domain, rest sourced from reference TRBV30 and TRBJ1-3, is SQTIHQWPATLVQPVGSPLSLECTVEGTSNPNLYWYRQAAGRGLQLLFYSVGIGQISSEVPQNLSASRPQDRQFILSSKKLLLSDSGFYLCAWSVGGATGNTIYFGEGSWLTVV.

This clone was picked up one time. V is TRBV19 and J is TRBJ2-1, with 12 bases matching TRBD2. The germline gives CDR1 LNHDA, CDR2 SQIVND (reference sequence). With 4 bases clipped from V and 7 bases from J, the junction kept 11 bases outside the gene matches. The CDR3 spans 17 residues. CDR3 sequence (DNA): TGTGCCAGTAGTAGTCCTAGCGGGAGGGCCGAGTTAAATGAGCAGTTCTTC. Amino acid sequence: CASSSPSGRAELNEQFF.

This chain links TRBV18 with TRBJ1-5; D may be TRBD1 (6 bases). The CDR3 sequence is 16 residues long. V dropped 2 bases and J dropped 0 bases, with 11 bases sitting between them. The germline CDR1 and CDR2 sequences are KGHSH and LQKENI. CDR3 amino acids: CASSPTGRGSNQPQHF. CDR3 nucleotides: TGTGCCAGCTCACCAACAGGGAGAGGTAGCAATCAGCCCCAGCATTTT.

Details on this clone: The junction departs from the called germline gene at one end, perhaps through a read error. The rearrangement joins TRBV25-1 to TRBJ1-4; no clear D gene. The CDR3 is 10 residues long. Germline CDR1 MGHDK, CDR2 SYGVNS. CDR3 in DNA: TGTGCCAGCAGTGAATATATATGGGTTTTT. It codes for CASSEYIWVF.

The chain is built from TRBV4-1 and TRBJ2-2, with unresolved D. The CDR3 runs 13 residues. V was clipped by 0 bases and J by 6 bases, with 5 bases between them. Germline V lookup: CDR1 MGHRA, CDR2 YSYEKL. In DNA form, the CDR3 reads TGCGCCAGCAGCCAAGATCTAGCCGGGGAGCTGTTTTTT. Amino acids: CASSQDLAGELFF.

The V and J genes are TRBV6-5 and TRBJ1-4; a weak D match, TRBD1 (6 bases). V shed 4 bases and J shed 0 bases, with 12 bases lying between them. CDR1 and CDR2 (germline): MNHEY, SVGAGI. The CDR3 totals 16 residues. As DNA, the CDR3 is TGTGCCAGCAGTTCACAGGGCGCGACAACTAATGAAAAACTGTTTTTT. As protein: CASSSQGATTNEKLFF.

Here the CDR3 DNA reads TGCGCCAGCAGCTTGGCCACTGGGACAGGGGTCTACGAGCAGTACTTC. It translates to CASSLATGTGVYEQYF. The chain combines TRBV5-1 with TRBJ2-7; 10 bases are a match to TRBD1. Germline CDR1 SGHRS, CDR2 YFSETQ. The trim removed 0 bases at V and 3 bases at J, leaving 6 bases unmatched. The CDR3 extends over 16 amino acids.

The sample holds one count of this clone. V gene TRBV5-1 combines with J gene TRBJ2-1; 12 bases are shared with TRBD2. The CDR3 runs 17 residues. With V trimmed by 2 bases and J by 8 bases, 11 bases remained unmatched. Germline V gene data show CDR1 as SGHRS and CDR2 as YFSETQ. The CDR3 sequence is CASSLARLAGVYYEQFF. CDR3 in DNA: TGCGCCAGCAGCTTAGCTCGACTAGCGGGAGTATACTATGAGCAGTTCTTC.

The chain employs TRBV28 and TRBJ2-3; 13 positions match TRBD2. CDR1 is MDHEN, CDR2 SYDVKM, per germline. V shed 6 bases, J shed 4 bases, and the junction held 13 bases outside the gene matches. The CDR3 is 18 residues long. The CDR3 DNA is TGTGCCAGCAGACCTCCGGGACTAGCGGGATGGGGCGCAGATACGCAGTATTTT. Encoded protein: CASRPPGLAGWGADTQYF.

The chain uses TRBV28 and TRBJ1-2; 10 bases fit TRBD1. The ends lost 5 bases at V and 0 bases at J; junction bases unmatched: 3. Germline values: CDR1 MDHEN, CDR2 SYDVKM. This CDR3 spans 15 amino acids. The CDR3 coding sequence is TGTGCCAGCAGTATGACAGGGGGCTCTAACTATGGCTACACCTTC. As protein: CASSMTGGSNYGYTF.

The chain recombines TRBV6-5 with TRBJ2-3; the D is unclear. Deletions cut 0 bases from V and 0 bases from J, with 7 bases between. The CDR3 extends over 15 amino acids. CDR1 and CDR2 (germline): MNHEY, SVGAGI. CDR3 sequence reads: CASSYSPGSTDTQYF. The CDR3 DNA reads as TGTGCCAGCAGTTACTCTCCCGGGAGCACAGATACGCAGTATTTT.

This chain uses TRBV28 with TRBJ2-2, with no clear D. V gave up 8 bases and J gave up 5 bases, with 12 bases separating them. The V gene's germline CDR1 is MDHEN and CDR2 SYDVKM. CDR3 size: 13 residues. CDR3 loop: CASPSRATGELFF. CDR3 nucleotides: TGTGCCAGCCCTAGTCGGGCGACCGGGGAGCTGTTTTTT.

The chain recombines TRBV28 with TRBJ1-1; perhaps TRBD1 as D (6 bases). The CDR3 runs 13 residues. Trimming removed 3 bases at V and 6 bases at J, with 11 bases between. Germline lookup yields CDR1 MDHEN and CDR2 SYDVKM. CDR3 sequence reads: CASSFYRESEAFF. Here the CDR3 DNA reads TGTGCCAGCAGTTTCTACAGGGAATCTGAAGCTTTCTTT.

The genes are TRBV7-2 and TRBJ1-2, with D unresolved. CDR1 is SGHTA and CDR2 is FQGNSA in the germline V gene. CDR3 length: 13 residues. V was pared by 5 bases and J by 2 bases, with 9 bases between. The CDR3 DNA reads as TGTGCCAGCAGCCCTGCGGGAAACTATGGCTACACCTTC. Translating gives CASSPAGNYGYTF. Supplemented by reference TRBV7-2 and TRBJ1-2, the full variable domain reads GAGVSQSPSNKVTEKGKDVELRCDPISGHTALYWYRQSLGQGLEFLIYFQGNSAPDKSGLPSDRFSAERTGGSVSTLTIQRTQQEDSAVYLCASSPAGNYGYTFGSGTRLTVV.

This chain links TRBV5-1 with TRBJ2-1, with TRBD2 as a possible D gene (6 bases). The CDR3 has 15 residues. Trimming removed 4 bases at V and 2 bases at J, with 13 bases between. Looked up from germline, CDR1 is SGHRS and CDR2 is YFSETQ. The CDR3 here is CASSDGRGAYNEQFF. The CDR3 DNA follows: TGCGCCAGCAGCGACGGGCGGGGCGCCTACAATGAGCAGTTCTTC.

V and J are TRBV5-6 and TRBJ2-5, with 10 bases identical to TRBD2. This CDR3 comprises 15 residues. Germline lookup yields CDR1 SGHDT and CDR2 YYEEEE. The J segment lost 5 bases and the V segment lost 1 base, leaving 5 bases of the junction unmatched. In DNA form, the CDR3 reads TGTGCCAGCAGCTTGAAGCGGGAGGGCCAGGAGACCCAGTACTTC. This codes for CASSLKREGQETQYF.

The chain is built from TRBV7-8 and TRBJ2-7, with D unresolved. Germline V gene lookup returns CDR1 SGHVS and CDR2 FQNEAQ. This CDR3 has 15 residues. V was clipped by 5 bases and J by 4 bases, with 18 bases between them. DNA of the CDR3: TGTGCCAGCAGCAAGGAGTTAGCTGTCGCTTACGAGCAGTACTTC. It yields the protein CASSKELAVAYEQYF.

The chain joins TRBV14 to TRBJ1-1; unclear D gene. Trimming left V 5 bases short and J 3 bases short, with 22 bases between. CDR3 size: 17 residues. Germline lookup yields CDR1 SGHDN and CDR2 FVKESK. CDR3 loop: CASSSTPGLTGDTEAFF. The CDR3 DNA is TGTGCCAGCAGCTCTACTCCGGGCCTCACTGGGGACACTGAAGCTTTCTTT.